This T cell receptor beta chain was recovered during a study of blood T cell repertoires in COVID-19. Study as a whole: Spain, Italy and the United States supplied samples that represented acute and convalescent COVID-19. PBMCs, B-cell-depleted T cells, or T cells were the source of the cDNA or gDNA that made up the material.

In the original workflow: Estimation of nucleated cell counts was performed using reference gene primer amplification. Sequencing used immunoSEQ multiplex PCR; TCRdb keeps in-frame clones, though not all of them. V, J and clone size derive from that table, while D and trimming were established from the DNA sequence. The sample has about 290,000 clones, around 85% seen once. The CDR3 covers 12 residues. V shed 5 bases and J 8 bases; nucleotides not matched to a gene: 3. Germline CDR1 reads MDHEN; CDR2 reads SYDVKM. The receptor comes from a woman in her forties or fifties with active or convalescent COVID-19. Specimen: peripheral blood. J is TRBJ1-2 and V is TRBV28, with 9 positions matching TRBD1. For the CDR3, the DNA is TGTGCCAGCAGTACCACAGGGGGCGGCTACACCTTC. It encodes CASSTTGGGYTF.